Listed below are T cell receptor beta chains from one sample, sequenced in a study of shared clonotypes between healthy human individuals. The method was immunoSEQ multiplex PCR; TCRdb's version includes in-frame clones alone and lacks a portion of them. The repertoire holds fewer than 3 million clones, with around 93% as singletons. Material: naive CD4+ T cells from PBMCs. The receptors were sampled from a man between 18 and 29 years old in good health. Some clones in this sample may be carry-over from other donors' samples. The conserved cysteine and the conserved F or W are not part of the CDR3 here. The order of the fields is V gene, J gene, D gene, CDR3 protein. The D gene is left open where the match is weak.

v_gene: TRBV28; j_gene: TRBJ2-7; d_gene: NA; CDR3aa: ASKIALGEQY
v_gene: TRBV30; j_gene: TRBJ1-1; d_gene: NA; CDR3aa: AWSVFGGITEAF
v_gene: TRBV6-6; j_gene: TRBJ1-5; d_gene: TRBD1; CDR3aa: ASSSTPETGGLH
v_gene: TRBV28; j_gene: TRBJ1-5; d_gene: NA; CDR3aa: ASSLQADGQPQH
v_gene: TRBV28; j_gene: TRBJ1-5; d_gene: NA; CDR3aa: ASRPGGALEPQH
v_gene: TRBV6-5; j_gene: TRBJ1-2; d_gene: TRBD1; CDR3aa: ASSSRTGYNYGYT
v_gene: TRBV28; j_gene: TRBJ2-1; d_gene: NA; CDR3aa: ASTRRSSNEQF
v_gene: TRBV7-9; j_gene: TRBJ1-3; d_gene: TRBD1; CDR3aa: ASSLRGQGLSGNTIY
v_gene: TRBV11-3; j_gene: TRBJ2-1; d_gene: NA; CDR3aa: ASSTGTQIYNEQF
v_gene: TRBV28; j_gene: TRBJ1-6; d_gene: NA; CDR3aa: ASMAPRLGTLH
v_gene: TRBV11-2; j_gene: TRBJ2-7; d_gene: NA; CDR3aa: ASSFHGASYEQY
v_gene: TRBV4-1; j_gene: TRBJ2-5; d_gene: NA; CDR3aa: ASSQALTTTEETQY
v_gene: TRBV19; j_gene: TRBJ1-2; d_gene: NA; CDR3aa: ASSTTRGASYGYT
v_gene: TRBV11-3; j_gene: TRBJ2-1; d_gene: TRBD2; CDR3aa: ASSAGLAGGPGNEQF
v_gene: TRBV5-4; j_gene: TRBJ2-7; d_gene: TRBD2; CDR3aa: ASSFASGRDYEQY
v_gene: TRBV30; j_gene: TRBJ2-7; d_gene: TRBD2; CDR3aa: AWSPLAGGPSYEQY
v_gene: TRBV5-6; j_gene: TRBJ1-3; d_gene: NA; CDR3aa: ASSLWSAGSLRNTIY
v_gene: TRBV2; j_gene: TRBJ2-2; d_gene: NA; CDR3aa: ASSAEQITNTGELF
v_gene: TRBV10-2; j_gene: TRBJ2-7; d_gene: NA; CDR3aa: ASSAETYEQY
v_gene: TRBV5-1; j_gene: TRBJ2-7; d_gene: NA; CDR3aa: ASSLDRTTYEQY
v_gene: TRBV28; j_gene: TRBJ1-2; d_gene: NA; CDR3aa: ASSLEGFYSRGYT
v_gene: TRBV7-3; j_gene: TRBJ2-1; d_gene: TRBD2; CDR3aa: ASSFLAGVAYNEQF
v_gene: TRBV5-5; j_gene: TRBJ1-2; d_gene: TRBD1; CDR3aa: ASSIQTGLIGYGYT
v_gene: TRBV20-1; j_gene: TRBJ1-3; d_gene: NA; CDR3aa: SARDDLTIY
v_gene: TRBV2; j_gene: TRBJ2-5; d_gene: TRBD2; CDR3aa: ASRPGLAGGPRGETQY
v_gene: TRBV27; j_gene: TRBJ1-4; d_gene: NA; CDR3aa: ASSPTPGRWDEKLF